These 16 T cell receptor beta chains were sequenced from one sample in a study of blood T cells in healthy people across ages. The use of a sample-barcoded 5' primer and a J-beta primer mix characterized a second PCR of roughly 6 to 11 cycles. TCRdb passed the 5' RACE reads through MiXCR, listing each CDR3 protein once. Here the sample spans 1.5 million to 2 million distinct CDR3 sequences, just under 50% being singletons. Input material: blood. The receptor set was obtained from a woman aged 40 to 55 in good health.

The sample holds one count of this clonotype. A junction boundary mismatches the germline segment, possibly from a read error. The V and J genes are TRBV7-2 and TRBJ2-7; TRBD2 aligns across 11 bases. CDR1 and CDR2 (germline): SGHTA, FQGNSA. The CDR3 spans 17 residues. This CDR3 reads CASSSRTSGGSSCEQYF. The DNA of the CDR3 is TGTGCCAGCAGCTCCCGAACTAGCGGGGGCAGCTCCTGCGAGCAGTACTTC.

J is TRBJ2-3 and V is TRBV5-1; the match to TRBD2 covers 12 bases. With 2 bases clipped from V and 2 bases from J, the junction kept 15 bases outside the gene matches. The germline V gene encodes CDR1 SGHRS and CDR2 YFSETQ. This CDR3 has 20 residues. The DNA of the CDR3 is TGCGCCAGCAGCTTAGAGCTAGCGGGGGGGCTCAGTGTTTTCACAGATACGCAGTATTTT. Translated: CASSLELAGGLSVFTDTQYF.

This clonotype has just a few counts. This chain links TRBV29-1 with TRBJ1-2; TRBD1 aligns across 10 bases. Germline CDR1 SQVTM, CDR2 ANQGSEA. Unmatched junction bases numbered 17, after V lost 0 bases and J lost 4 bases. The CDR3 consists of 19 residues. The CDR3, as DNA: TGCAGCGTTGAAGATCTTCCGCCGACAGGGGGCAAAGGTTTCTATGGCTACACCTTC. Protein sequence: CSVEDLPPTGGKGFYGYTF. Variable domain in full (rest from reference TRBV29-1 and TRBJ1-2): SAVISQKPSRDICQRGTSLTIQCQVDSQVTMMFWYRQQPGQSLTLIATANQGSEATYESGFVIDKFPISRPNLTFSTLTVSNMSPEDSSIYLCSVEDLPPTGGKGFYGYTFGSGTRLTVV.

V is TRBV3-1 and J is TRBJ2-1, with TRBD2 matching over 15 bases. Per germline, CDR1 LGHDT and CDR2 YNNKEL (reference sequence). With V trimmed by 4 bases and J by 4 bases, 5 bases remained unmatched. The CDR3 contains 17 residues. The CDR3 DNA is TGTGCCAGCAGCCGGACTAGCGGGGGGGCCCCGTACAATGAGCAGTTCTTC. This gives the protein CASSRTSGGAPYNEQFF.

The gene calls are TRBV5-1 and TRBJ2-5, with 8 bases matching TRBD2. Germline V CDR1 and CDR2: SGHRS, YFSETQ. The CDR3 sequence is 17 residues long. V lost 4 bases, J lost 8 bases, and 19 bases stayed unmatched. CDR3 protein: CASSPHRGGHPSDTQYF. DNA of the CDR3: TGCGCCAGCAGCCCCCACCGCGGGGGGCATCCCAGCGATACCCAGTACTTC.

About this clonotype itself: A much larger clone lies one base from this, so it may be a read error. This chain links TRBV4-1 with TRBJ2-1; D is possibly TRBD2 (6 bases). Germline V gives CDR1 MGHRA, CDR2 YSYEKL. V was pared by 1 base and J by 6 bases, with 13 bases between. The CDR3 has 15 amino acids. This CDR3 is CASSQGLSGCNEQFF. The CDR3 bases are TGCGCCAGCAGCCAAGGTCTTAGCGGCTGCAATGAGCAGTTCTTC.

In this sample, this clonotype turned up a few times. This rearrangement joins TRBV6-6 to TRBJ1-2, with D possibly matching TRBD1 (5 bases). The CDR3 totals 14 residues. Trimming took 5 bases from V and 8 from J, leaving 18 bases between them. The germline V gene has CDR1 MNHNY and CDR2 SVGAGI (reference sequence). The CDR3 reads CASSNFQGMRGYTF. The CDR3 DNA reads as TGTGCCAGCAGTAATTTCCAGGGAATGAGAGGCTACACCTTC.

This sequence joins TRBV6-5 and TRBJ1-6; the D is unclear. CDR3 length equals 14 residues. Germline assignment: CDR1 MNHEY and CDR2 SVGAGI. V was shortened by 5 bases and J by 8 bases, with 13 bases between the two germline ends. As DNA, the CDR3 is TGTGCCAGCAGTGAGGATGGAACAGATTCACCCCTCCACTTT. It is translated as CASSEDGTDSPLHF.

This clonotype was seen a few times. The CDR3 DNA follows: TGTGCCAGCAGTTCCGGGACAGGGGTGGCAGATACGCAGTATTTT. This translates into CASSSGTGVADTQYF. This chain links TRBV6-2 or TRBV6-3 with TRBJ2-3; 10 nucleotides line up with TRBD1. The germline CDR1 and CDR2 sequences are MNHEY and SVGEGT. The CDR3 length is 15 residues. Unmatched junction bases numbered 5, after V lost 4 bases and J lost 4 bases.

The CDR3 is CASRGNAPLHF. The CDR3, as DNA: TGTGCCAGTAGGGGCAATGCACCCCTCCACTTT. This rearrangement joins TRBV19 to TRBJ1-6, with D unresolved. Trimming pared 6 bases from V and 11 bases from J, leaving 8 bases between. Germline CDR1 LNHDA, CDR2 SQIVND (reference sequence). The CDR3 is 11 residues long.

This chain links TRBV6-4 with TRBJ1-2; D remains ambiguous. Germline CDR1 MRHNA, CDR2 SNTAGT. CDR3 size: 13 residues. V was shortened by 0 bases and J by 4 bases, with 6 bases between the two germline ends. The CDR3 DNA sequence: TGTGCCAGCAGTGACTCGGGCAGCTATGGCTACACCTTC. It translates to CASSDSGSYGYTF.

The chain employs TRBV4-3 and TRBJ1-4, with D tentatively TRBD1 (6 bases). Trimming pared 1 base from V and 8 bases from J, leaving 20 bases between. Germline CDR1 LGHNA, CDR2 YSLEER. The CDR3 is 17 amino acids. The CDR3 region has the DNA TGCGCCAGCAGCCAAGTGGGACGAGGGGGAAGAGGGGAAAAACTGTTTTTT. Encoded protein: CASSQVGRGGRGEKLFF.

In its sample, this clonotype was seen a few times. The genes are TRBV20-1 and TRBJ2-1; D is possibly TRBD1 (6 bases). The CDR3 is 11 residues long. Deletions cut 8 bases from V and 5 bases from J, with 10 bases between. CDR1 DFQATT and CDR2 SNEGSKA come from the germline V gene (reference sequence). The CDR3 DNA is TGCAGTCACCCAGGGGACAATGAGCAGTTCTTC. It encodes CSHPGDNEQFF.

CDR3 in DNA: TGCGCCAGCAGCCAAGCATGGACAGGGACCTACGAGCAGTACTTC. Translating it yields CASSQAWTGTYEQYF. This chain connects TRBV4-3 to TRBJ2-7; TRBD1 agrees at 8 bases. The V gene end was trimmed by 1 base and the J gene end by 2 bases; junction bases not matched to a gene: 4. Germline CDR1 LGHNA, CDR2 YSLEER. This CDR3 contains 15 residues.

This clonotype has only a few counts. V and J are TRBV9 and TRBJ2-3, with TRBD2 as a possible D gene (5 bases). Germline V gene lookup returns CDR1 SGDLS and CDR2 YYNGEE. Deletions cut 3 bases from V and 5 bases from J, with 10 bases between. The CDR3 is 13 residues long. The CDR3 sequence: CASSAVREDTQYF. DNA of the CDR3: TGTGCCAGCAGCGCGGTCCGGGAAGATACGCAGTATTTT.

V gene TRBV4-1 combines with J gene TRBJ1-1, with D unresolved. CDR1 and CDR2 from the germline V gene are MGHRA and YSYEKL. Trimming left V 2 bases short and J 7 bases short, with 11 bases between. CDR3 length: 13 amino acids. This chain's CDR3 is CASSQTVFLEAFF. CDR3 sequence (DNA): TGCGCCAGCAGCCAAACGGTATTTCTTGAAGCTTTCTTT.